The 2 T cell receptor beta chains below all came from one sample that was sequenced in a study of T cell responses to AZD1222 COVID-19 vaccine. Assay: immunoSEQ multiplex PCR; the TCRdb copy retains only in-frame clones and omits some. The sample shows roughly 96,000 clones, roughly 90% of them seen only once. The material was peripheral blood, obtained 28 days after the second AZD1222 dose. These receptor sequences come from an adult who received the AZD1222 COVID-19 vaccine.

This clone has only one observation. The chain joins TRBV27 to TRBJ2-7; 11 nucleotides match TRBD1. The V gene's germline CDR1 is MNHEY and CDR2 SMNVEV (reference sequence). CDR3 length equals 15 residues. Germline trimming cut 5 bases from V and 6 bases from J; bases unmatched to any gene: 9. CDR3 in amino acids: CASSPTGTGGIEQYF. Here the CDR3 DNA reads TGTGCCAGCAGTCCGACCGGGACAGGGGGGATCGAGCAGTACTTC.

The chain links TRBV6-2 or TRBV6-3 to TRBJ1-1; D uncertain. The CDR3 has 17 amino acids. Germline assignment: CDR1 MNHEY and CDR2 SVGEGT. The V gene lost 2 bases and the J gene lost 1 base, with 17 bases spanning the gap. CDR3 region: CASSYIVLVGPNTEAFF. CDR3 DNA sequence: TGTGCCAGCAGTTACATCGTCCTTGTAGGGCCGAACACTGAAGCTTTCTTT.